These 23 T cell receptor beta chains share one sample of origin, sequenced in a study of blood T cell repertoires in COVID-19. Assay: immunoSEQ multiplex PCR; the TCRdb copy retains only in-frame clones and omits some. The sample has about 94,000 clones; 80% to 85% are singletons. Sequencing was performed on peripheral blood. The receptors originated from a man between 60 and 70 years old with acute or convalescent COVID-19.

V usage is TRBV5-4 and J usage is TRBJ2-7; D might be TRBD2 (6 bases). CDR3 length equals 13 residues. In germline, CDR1 is SGHNT, CDR2 YYREEE (reference sequence). V gave up 1 base and J gave up 1 base, with 6 bases separating them. The CDR3 nucleotides are TGTGCCAGCAGCTTGCGGGGGTCCTACGAGCAGTACTTC. Protein product: CASSLRGSYEQYF.

The chain uses TRBV2 and TRBJ1-5, with 11 bases lining up with TRBD1. Unmatched junction bases numbered 6, after V lost 4 bases and J lost 4 bases. The CDR3 consists of 16 residues. Per the germline V gene, CDR1 is SNHLY and CDR2 is FYNNEI. Written as DNA, the CDR3 is TGTGCCAGCAGTGGTTACGGGACAGGGGGGAATCAGCCCCAGCATTTT. Protein product: CASSGYGTGGNQPQHF.

The DNA of the CDR3 is TGTGCCTGGAGCGGCAGGGATGAAAAACTGTTTTTT. Protein product: CAWSGRDEKLFF. The rearrangement links TRBV30 to TRBJ1-4; D might be TRBD1 (5 bases). V lost 3 bases to trimming and J lost 6 bases, with 8 bases between them. Germline lookup yields CDR1 GTSNPN and CDR2 SVGIG (reference sequence). The CDR3 length is 12 residues.

The rearrangement links TRBV30 to TRBJ1-5; D is possibly TRBD1 (5 bases). V was trimmed by 0 bases and J by 2 bases, leaving 11 bases between them. The CDR3 is 15 residues long. Germline-derived CDR1 and CDR2 are GTSNPN and SVGIG (reference sequence). The CDR3 region has the DNA TGTGCCTGGAGTGTACTCGGGGGAGGCAATCAGCCCCAGCATTTT. Its translation: CAWSVLGGGNQPQHF.

This clone has a single count. The chain links TRBV29-1 to TRBJ1-2; 7 nucleotides match TRBD1. Germline CDR1 is SQVTM and CDR2 is ANQGSEA. The CDR3 is made up of 11 amino acids. After removal of 7 bases from V and 5 bases from J, the junction contained 4 bases not matched to a gene. CDR3 amino acids: CSAGTDYGYTF. In nucleotides, the CDR3 is TGCAGCGCCGGGACAGATTATGGCTACACCTTC.

The chain carries TRBV6-5 and TRBJ2-5; perhaps TRBD1 as D (5 bases). The CDR3 has 14 amino acids. The V gene's germline CDR1 is MNHEY and CDR2 SVGAGI. The germline V and J ends were trimmed by 6 bases and 4 bases, with 15 bases remaining between them. The CDR3 DNA reads as TGTGCCAGCAGGATACTCAGGGATTCAGAGACCCAGTACTTC. It is translated as CASRILRDSETQYF.

This chain connects TRBV2 to TRBJ1-4; D not resolved. CDR1 and CDR2 (germline): SNHLY, FYNNEI. The CDR3 is made up of 13 amino acids. V was clipped by 4 bases and J by 4 bases, with 7 bases between them. The CDR3 sequence: CASSGDNNEKLFF. The CDR3 DNA is TGTGCCAGCAGTGGTGACAATAATGAAAAACTGTTTTTT.

This clone was seen only once. The CDR3 sequence: CASSLEGFGAKNIQYF. In nucleotides, the CDR3 is TGTGCCAGCAGCTTAGAAGGATTCGGGGCCAAAAACATTCAGTACTTC. This sequence joins TRBV11-2 and TRBJ2-4; no clear D. Germline CDR1 is SGHAT and CDR2 is FQNNGV. The CDR3 extends over 16 amino acids. The germline V and J ends were trimmed by 0 bases and 1 base, with 10 bases remaining between them.

The table lists this clone with a few counts. This chain links TRBV5-5 with TRBJ1-5; TRBD1 aligns across 7 bases. J was trimmed by 4 bases and V by 4 bases; bases with no gene match: 14. Germline-derived CDR1 and CDR2 are SGHKS and YYEKEE (reference sequence). The CDR3 contains 17 residues. This CDR3 reads CASSTPGQRSPNQPQHF. The CDR3 nucleotides are TGTGCCAGCAGCACTCCGGGACAGAGATCCCCTAATCAGCCCCAGCATTTT.

This clone is a singleton in its sample. The genes are TRBV5-1 and TRBJ2-7, with a tentative D call TRBD2 (6 bases). The CDR3 sequence is 14 residues long. The germline V gene has CDR1 SGHRS and CDR2 YFSETQ. The ends were cut back, 7 bases at V and 7 bases at J, with 21 bases in the middle. CDR3 bases: TGCGCCAGCCAGCGAGAGTCGCGGCGGGGAGAGCAGTACTTC. Translated: CASQRESRRGEQYF.

The V call is TRBV4-1, the J call TRBJ1-6, with D tentatively TRBD1 (5 bases). The CDR3 runs to 17 residues. V lost 0 bases and J lost 2, with 11 bases in between. From germline, CDR1 is MGHRA and CDR2 YSYEKL. The CDR3 region is CASSQDQGVAYNSPLHF. The DNA for the CDR3 is TGCGCCAGCAGCCAAGATCAAGGGGTAGCCTATAATTCACCCCTCCACTTT.

The chain combines TRBV24-1 with TRBJ2-3; 12 positions match TRBD2. Looked up from germline, CDR1 is KGHDR and CDR2 is SFDVKD. This CDR3 region has 17 residues. Unmatched junction bases numbered 8, after V lost 2 bases and J lost 6 bases. CDR3: CATSDYPSGGALDTQYF. The DNA for the CDR3 is TGTGCCACCAGTGATTACCCTAGCGGGGGGGCATTGGATACGCAGTATTTT.

The chain has TRBV7-2 and TRBJ1-2; D is undetermined. The CDR3 extends over 13 amino acids. Germline assignment: CDR1 SGHTA and CDR2 FQGNSA. V was cut by 5 bases and J by 4 bases, with 11 bases left in between. CDR3 sequence: CASSARVTYGYTF. The CDR3, as DNA: TGTGCCAGCAGCGCCCGGGTTACCTATGGCTACACCTTC. Combining the CDR3 with reference TRBV7-2 and TRBJ1-2 gives the whole variable domain GAGVSQSPSNKVTEKGKDVELRCDPISGHTALYWYRQSLGQGLEFLIYFQGNSAPDKSGLPSDRFSAERTGGSVSTLTIQRTQQEDSAVYLCASSARVTYGYTFGSGTRLTVV.

This chain connects TRBV7-3 to TRBJ2-3; maybe TRBD1 (5 bases). CDR1 and CDR2 from the germline V gene are SGHTA and FQGTGA. The ends were cut back, 0 bases at V and 1 base at J, with 5 bases in the middle. The length of the CDR3 is 14 residues. CDR3 coding DNA: TGTGCCAGCAGCTTAACAGGGGGCACAGATACGCAGTATTTT. Its protein product is CASSLTGGTDTQYF.

The rearrangement joins TRBV4-2 to TRBJ1-1; a possible D gene is TRBD1 (6 bases). Germline values: CDR1 LGHNA, CDR2 YNFKEQ. Deletions cut 6 bases from V and 10 bases from J, with 12 bases between. This CDR3 region has 11 residues. The DNA for the CDR3 is TGTGCCAGCAGAACAGGGAAACTAGCTTTCTTT. Encoded protein: CASRTGKLAFF.

The rearrangement joins TRBV2 to TRBJ1-2, with 11 positions matching TRBD1. Looked up from germline, CDR1 is SNHLY and CDR2 is FYNNEI. J gave up 6 bases and V 7 bases, and 4 bases lay outside the gene matches. This CDR3 comprises 13 residues. The CDR3 protein is CASMRDRGDGYTF. CDR3 nucleotide sequence: TGTGCCAGCATGAGGGACAGGGGGGATGGCTACACCTTC. Based on the CDR3 plus reference TRBV2 and TRBJ1-2, the full variable domain is EPEVTQTPSHQVTQMGQEVILRCVPISNHLYFYWYRQILGQKVEFLVSFYNNEISEKSEIFDDQFSVERPDGSNFTLKIRSTKLEDSAMYFCASMRDRGDGYTFGSGTRLTVV.

The V gene is TRBV5-4, the J gene TRBJ2-7; the match to TRBD1 covers 8 bases. The CDR3 has 14 residues. V lost 7 bases to trimming and J lost 6 bases; unmatched junction nucleotides: 12. From germline, CDR1 is SGHNT and CDR2 YYREEE (reference sequence). CDR3 in amino acids: CASGTGTGSLEQYF. CDR3 bases: TGTGCCAGCGGAACCGGGACAGGTTCCCTCGAGCAGTACTTC.

CDR3 DNA: TGTGCCAGCAGCCACGAAGGTCGGGCTGAAGCTTTCTTT. It is translated as CASSHEGRAEAFF. This chain links TRBV7-9 with TRBJ1-1; D gene ambiguous. The CDR3 loop spans 13 amino acids. Between the trimmed V and J ends, which lost 5 bases and 6 bases, there was a span of 13 bases. The germline CDR1 and CDR2 sequences are SEHNR and FQNEAQ (reference sequence).

This clone appeared once. The chain links TRBV27 to TRBJ2-7, with D tentatively TRBD2 (6 bases). V was pared by 7 bases and J by 6 bases, with 19 bases between. The CDR3 contains 14 residues. Per the germline V gene, CDR1 is MNHEY and CDR2 is SMNVEV (reference sequence). This CDR3 is CASIDTGGALEQYF. DNA of the CDR3: TGTGCCAGCATTGATACAGGCGGGGCCCTCGAGCAGTACTTC.

V gene TRBV27 combines with J gene TRBJ1-3; D is uncertain. The germline V and J ends were trimmed by 3 bases and 0 bases, with 12 bases remaining between them. CDR3 size: 16 residues. Germline CDR1 is MNHEY and CDR2 is SMNVEV (reference sequence). CDR3 bases: TGTGCCAGCAGTTTTGGACTTCCTCGCTCTGGAAACACCATATATTTT. It is translated as CASSFGLPRSGNTIYF.

This clone was seen just once. The rearrangement joins TRBV18 to TRBJ1-1; D gene ambiguous. Germline V lookup: CDR1 KGHSH, CDR2 LQKENI. The CDR3 runs 15 residues. V was pared by 3 bases and J by 0 bases, with 11 bases between. In nucleotides, the CDR3 is TGTGCCAGCTCACCCCCGGGTAGCATGAACACTGAAGCTTTCTTT. Translating it yields CASSPPGSMNTEAFF.

The chain recombines TRBV11-2 with TRBJ2-7; maybe TRBD2 (7 bases). This CDR3 is built from 14 residues. CDR1 and CDR2 (germline): SGHAT, FQNNGV. V was cut by 5 bases and J by 12 bases, with 23 bases left in between. The CDR3 DNA follows: TGTGCCAGCAGCCCCGCGGGGGCTTCTGTCCCACCGTACTTC. Translated: CASSPAGASVPPYF.

The chain uses TRBV7-8 and TRBJ1-5, with 7 bases matching TRBD1. V trimming: 5 bases; J trimming: 2 bases; junction bases outside the gene matches: 6. CDR1 and CDR2 (germline): SGHVS, FQNEAQ. The CDR3 is 15 amino acids. This CDR3 is CASSPDRVGNQPQHF. The CDR3 coding sequence is TGTGCCAGCAGCCCCGACAGGGTGGGCAATCAGCCCCAGCATTTT.